This TCR beta chain was identified in a study of OX40 agonist ivuxolimab in advanced cancers. About the study: The group had a mean age of roughly 65 years, ranged from 23 to 79, and was 80% to 85% male.

Only in-frame clones appear in the TCRdb table, and some are missing; sequencing was by immunoSEQ multiplex PCR. The repertoire holds fewer than 75,000 clones, with approximately 91% as singletons. Remarks on this clone: What it recognizes is unknown.

This CDR3 contains 15 residues. Germline trimming cut 4 bases from V and 2 bases from J; bases unmatched to any gene: 8. CDR1 and CDR2 (germline): SGHKS, YYEKEE (reference sequence). General study results and limits: The mean number of expanded clones was higher in CD8+ T cells than in CD4+. There were also nonresponders showing low normalized T-cell clonal expansion. At 0.1 to 3.0 mg/kg, clonal expansion of CD4+ and CD8+ blood T cells had occurred by week 6.

The TCR sequence derives from an adult with an advanced solid tumor such as melanoma, head and neck, liver or kidney cancer. V is TRBV5-5 and J is TRBJ2-7; TRBD2 agrees at 8 bases. Sequenced material: CD4+ or CD8+ T cells sorted from blood, taken in a trial of the OX40 agonist ivuxolimab. CDR3 sequence reads: CASSVSSGGAYEQYF. The CDR3 bases are TGTGCCAGCAGCGTATCGAGCGGGGGAGCCTACGAGCAGTACTTC.